This TCR beta chain emerged from a study of blood T cell repertoires in COVID-19. As for the study in general: Acute-phase and convalescent COVID-19 samples originated in the United States, Italy and Spain. T cells, B-cell-depleted T cells, or PBMCs supplied cDNA or gDNA.

Germline lookup yields CDR1 SGHNT and CDR2 YENEEA. Trimming took 0 bases from V and 1 from J, leaving 15 bases between them. CDR3 length: 17 amino acids. As handled by the study authors: Scientists estimated how many nucleated cells there were by amplifying reference gene primers. The method was immunoSEQ multiplex PCR; TCRdb's version includes in-frame clones alone and lacks a portion of them. That table is the source of V, J and clone size, and D and trimming were worked out from the DNA. The sample contains about 250,000 clones, roughly 89% of which appear only once. This TCR came from a woman between 40 and 55 years old who had recovered from COVID-19. The chain links TRBV11-3 to TRBJ1-1; a possible D gene is TRBD1 (5 bases). Sample: peripheral blood. The CDR3 spells CASSLEKRQTANTEAFF. In DNA form, the CDR3 reads TGTGCCAGCAGCTTAGAAAAACGACAGACCGCGAACACTGAAGCTTTCTTT.